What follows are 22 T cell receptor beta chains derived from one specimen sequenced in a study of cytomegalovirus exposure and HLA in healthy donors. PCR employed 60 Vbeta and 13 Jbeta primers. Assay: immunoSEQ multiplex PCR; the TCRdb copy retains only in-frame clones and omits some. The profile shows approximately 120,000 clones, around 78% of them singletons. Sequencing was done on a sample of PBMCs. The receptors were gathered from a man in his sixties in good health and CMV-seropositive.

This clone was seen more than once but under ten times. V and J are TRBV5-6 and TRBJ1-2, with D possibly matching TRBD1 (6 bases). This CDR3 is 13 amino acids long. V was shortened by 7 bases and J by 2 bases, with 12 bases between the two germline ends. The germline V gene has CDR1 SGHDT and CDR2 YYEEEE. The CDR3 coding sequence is TGTGCCAGCGTTAGGGGACAAAACTATGGCTACACCTTC. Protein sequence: CASVRGQNYGYTF.

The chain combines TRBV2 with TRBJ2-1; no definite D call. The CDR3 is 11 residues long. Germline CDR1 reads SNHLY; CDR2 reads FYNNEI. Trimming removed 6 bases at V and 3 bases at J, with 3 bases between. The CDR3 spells CASSHYNEQFF. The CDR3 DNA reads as TGTGCCAGCAGCCACTACAATGAGCAGTTCTTC.

CDR3: CSVLTQQNIQYF. The DNA of the CDR3 is TGCAGCGTTCTTACACAACAAAACATTCAGTACTTC. The chain uses TRBV29-1 and TRBJ2-4; no definite D call. V lost 5 bases and J 5 bases, leaving 10 bases between the germline ends. This CDR3 comprises 12 residues. From germline, CDR1 is SQVTM and CDR2 ANQGSEA.

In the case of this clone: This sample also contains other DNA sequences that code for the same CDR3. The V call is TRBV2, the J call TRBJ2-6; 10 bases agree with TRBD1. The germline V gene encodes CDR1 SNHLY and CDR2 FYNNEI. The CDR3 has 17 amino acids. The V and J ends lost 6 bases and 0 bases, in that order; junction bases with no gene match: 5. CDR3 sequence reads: CASRAGTGVSGANVLTF. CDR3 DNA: TGTGCCAGCAGAGCCGGGACAGGGGTCTCTGGGGCCAACGTCCTGACTTTC.

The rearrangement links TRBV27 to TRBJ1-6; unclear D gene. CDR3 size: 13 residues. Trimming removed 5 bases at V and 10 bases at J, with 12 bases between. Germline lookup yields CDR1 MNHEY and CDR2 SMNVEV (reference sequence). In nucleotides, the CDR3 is TGTGCCAGCAGTCCACTACTTACGTCACCCCTCCACTTT. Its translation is CASSPLLTSPLHF.

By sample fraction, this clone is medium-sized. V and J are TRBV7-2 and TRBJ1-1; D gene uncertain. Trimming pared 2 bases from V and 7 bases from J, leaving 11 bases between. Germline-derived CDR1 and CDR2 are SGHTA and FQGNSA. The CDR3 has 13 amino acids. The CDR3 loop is CASSLSRESEAFF. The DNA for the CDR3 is TGTGCCAGCAGCTTAAGTCGAGAGAGTGAAGCTTTCTTT.

This CDR3 is CASRGSDYQPQHF. The DNA of the CDR3 is TGTGCCTCCCGCGGTTCGGATTATCAGCCCCAGCATTTT. The V gene is TRBV6-1, the J gene TRBJ1-5; D remains unclear. With 11 bases removed from V and 5 bases from J, the gap between germline ends came to 16 bases. The CDR3 spans 13 residues. Germline loops: CDR1 MNHNS, CDR2 SASEGT.

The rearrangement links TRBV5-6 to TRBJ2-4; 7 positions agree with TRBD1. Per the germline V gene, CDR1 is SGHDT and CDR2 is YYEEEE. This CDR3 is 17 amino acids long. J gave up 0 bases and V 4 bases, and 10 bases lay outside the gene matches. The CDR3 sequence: CASSPDGRGLAKNIQYF. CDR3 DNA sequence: TGTGCCAGCAGCCCGGACGGCAGGGGGTTAGCCAAAAACATTCAGTACTTC.

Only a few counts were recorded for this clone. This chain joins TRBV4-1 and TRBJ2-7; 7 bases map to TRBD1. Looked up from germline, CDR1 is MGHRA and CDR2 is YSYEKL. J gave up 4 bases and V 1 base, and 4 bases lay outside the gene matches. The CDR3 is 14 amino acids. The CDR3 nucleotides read TGCGCCAGCAGCCAAGGGACAGGTGTGTACGAGCAGTACTTC. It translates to CASSQGTGVYEQYF.

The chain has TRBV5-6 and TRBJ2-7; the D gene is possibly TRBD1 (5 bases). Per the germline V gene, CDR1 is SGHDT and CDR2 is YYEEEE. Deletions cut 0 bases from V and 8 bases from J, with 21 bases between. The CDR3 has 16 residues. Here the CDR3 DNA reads TGTGCCAGCAGCTTGGTGACTTCAGGGTGGTTTAATCAGCAGTACTTC. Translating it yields CASSLVTSGWFNQQYF.

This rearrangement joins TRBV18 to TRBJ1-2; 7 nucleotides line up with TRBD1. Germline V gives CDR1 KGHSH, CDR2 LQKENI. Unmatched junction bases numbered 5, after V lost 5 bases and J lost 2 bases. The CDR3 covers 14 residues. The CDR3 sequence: CASSNRGSNYGYTF. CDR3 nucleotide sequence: TGTGCCAGCTCAAACAGGGGTAGCAACTATGGCTACACCTTC.

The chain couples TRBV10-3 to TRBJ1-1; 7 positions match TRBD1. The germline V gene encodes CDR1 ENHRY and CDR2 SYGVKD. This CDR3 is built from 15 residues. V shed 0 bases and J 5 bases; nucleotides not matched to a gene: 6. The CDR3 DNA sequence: TGTGCCATCAGTGAGTCGACAGGGAAGGGGACTGAAGCTTTCTTT. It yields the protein CAISESTGKGTEAFF.

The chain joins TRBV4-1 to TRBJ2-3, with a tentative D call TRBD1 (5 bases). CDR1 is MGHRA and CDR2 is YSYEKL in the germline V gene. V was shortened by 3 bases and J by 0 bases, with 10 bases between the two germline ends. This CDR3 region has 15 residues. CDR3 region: CASSHPGQSTDTQYF. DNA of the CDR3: TGCGCCAGCAGCCACCCCGGACAAAGCACAGATACGCAGTATTTT.

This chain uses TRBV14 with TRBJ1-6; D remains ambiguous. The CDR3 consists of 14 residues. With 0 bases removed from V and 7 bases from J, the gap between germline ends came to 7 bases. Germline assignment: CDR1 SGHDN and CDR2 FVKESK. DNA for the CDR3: TGTGCCAGCAGCCAAGATAGAATGAATTCACCCCTCCACTTT. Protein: CASSQDRMNSPLHF.

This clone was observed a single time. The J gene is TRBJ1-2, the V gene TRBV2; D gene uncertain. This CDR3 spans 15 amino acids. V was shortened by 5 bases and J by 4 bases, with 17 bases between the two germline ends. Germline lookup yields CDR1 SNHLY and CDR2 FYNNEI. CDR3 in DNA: TGTGCCAGCAGTTTGCGCTCTAGCCGAACCTATGGCTACACCTTC. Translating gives CASSLRSSRTYGYTF. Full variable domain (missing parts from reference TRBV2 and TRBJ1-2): EPEVTQTPSHQVTQMGQEVILRCVPISNHLYFYWYRQILGQKVEFLVSFYNNEISEKSEIFDDQFSVERPDGSNFTLKIRSTKLEDSAMYFCASSLRSSRTYGYTFGSGTRLTVV.

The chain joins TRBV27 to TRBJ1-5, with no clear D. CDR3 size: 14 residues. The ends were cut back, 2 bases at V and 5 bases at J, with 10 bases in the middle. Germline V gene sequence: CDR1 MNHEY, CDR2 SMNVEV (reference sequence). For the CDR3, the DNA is TGTGCCAGCAGTTTAGCACTTGCTGATCAGCCCCAGCATTTT. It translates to CASSLALADQPQHF.

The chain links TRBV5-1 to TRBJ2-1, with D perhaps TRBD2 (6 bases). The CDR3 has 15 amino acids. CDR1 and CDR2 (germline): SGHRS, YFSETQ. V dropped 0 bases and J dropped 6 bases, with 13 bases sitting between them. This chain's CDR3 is CASSLGTTSGNEQFF. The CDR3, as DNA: TGCGCCAGCAGCTTGGGGACTACCTCGGGCAATGAGCAGTTCTTC.

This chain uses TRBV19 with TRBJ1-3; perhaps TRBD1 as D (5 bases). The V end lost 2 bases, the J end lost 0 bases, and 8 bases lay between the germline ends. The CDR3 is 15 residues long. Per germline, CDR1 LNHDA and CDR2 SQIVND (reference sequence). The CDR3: CASSITGVSGNTIYF. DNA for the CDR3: TGTGCCAGTAGTATAACAGGTGTCTCTGGAAACACCATATATTTT.

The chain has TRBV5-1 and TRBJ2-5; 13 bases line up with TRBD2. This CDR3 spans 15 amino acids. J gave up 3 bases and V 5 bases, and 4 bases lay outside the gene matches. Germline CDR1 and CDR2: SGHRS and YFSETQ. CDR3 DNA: TGCGCCAGCAGTCTTGGACTAGCGGGGGAAGAGACCCAGTACTTC. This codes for CASSLGLAGEETQYF.

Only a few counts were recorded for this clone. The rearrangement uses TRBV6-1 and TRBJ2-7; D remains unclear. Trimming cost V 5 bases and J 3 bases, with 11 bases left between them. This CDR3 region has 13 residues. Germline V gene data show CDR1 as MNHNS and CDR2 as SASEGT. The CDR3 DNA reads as TGTGCCAGCAGTCCTAACGCAGGCTACGAGCAGTACTTC. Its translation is CASSPNAGYEQYF.

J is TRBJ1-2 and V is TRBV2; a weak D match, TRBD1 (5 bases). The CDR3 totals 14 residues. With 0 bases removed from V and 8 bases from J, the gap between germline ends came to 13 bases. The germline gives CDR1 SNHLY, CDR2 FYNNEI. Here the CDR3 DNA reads TGTGCCAGCAGTGAAGCGCTAGGGGTCGGCGGCTACACCTTC. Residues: CASSEALGVGGYTF.

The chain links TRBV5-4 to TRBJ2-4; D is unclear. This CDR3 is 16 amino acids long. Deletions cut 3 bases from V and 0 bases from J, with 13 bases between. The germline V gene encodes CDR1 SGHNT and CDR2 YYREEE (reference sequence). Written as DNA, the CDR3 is TGTGCCAGCAGCTATGCAGTTGGAGTAGCCAAAAACATTCAGTACTTC. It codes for CASSYAVGVAKNIQYF.